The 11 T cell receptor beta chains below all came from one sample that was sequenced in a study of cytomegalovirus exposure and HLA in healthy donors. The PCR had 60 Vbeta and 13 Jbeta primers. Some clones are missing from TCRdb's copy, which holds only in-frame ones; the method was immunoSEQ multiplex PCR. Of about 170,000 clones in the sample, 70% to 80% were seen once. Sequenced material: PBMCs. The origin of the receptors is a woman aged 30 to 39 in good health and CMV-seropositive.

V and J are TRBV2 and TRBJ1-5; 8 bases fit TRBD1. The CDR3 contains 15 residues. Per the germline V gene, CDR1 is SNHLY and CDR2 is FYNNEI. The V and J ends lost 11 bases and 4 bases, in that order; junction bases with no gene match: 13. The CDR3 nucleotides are TGTGCCGGCGCCGGTGGTACAGGGGGAAATCAGCCCCAGCATTTT. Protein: CAGAGGTGGNQPQHF. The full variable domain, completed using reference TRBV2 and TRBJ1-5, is EPEVTQTPSHQVTQMGQEVILRCVPISNHLYFYWYRQILGQKVEFLVSFYNNEISEKSEIFDDQFSVERPDGSNFTLKIRSTKLEDSAMYFCAGAGGTGGNQPQHFGDGTRLSIL.

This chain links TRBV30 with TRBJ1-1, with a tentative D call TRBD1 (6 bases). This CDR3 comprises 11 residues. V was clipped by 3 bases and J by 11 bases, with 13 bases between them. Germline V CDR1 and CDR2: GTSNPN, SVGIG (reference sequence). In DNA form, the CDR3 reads TGTGCCTGGAGCTTCAGGGGCCCGGCTTTCTTT. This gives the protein CAWSFRGPAFF.

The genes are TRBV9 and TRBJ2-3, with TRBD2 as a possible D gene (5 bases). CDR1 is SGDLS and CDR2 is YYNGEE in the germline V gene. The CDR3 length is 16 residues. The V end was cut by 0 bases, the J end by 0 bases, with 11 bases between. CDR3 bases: TGTGCCAGCAGCGTAGGCCCAGCGGCTAGCACAGATACGCAGTATTTT. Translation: CASSVGPAASTDTQYF.

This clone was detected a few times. This CDR3 is CASSLGGVWEQFF. The CDR3 nucleotides are TGTGCCAGCAGCTTGGGGGGGGTTTGGGAGCAGTTCTTC. This sequence joins TRBV5-6 and TRBJ2-1; TRBD2 is a possible D gene (6 bases). The V end was cut by 0 bases, the J end by 10 bases, with 11 bases between. In germline, CDR1 is SGHDT, CDR2 YYEEEE. The CDR3 totals 13 residues.

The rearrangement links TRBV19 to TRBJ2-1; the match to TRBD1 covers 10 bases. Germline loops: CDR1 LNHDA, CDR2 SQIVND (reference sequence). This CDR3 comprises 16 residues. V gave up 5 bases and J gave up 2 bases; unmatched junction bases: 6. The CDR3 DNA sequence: TGTGCCAGTAGTCACACCGGGACAGGGGCCTACAATGAGCAGTTCTTC. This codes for CASSHTGTGAYNEQFF.

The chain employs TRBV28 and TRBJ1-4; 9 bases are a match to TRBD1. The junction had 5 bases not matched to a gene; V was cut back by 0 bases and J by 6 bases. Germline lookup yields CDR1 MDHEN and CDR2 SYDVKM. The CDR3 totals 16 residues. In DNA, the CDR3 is TGTGCCAGCAGTTTATGGCACACAGGGGGCGATGAAAAACTGTTTTTT. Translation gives CASSLWHTGGDEKLFF.

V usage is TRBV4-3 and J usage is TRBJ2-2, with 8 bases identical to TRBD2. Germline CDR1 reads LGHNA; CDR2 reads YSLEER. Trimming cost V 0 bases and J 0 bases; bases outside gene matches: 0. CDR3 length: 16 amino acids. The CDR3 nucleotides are TGCGCCAGCAGCCAAGAGGGACTAGCGAACACCGGGGAGCTGTTTTTT. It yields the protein CASSQEGLANTGELFF.

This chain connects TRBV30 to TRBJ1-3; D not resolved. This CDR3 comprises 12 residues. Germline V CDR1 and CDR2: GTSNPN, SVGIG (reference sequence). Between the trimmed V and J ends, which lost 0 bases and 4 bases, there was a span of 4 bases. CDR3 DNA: TGTGCCTGGAGTGTACTCGGAAACACCATATATTTT. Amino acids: CAWSVLGNTIYF.

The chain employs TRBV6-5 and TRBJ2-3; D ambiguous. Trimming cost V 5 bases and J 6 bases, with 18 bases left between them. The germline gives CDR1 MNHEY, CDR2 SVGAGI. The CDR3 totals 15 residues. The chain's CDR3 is CASSGKVIAPDTQYF. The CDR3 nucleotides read TGTGCCAGCAGTGGAAAGGTGATAGCTCCTGATACGCAGTATTTT.

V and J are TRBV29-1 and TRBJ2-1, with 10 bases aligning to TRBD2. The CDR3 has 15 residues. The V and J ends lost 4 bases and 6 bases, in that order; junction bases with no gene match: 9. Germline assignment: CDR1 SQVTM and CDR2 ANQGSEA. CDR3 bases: TGCAGCGTTGGGCAACTAGCGGGACCTGGCAATGAGCAGTTCTTC. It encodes CSVGQLAGPGNEQFF.

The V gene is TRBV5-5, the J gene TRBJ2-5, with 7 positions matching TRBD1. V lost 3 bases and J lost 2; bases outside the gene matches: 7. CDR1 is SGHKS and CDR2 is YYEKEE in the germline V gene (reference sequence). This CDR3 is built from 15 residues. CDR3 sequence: CASSSRQGNQETQYF. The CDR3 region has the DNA TGTGCCAGCAGCTCGAGACAGGGCAATCAAGAGACCCAGTACTTC. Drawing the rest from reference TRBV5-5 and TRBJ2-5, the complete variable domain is DAGVTQSPTHLIKTRGQQVTLRCSPISGHKSVSWYQQVLGQGPQFIFQYYEKEERGRGNFPDRFSARQFPNYSSELNVNALLLGDSALYLCASSSRQGNQETQYFGPGTRLLVL.